This T cell receptor beta chain was recovered during a study of neurological immune-mediated disorders (dated by TCRdb to between 2018 and 2021). With respect to the entire study: Of the approximately 34 multiple sclerosis patients, some 30 had relapsing-remitting MS and 3 had secondary progressive MS. The study compared peripheral blood TCR-beta repertoires of HTLV-I-associated myelopathy (HAM/TSP) patients, multiple sclerosis patients and healthy controls using UMI-based sequencing. The roughly 99 TCR-beta libraries covered PBMC samples along with longitudinal samples, technical triplicates, and paired sorted CD4+ and CD8+ T-cell subsets. Of the approximately 68 subjects in the cohort, about 14 were HAM/TSP patients, roughly 34 were multiple sclerosis patients, and roughly 20 were healthy controls. What the study reported, not specific to this receptor: Expanded clones from different subjects shared no identical CDR3 amino acid sequences, which suggests that TCR-beta repertoires were private in all groups. No clinical or MRI features were associated with the MS cluster, and the authors said that larger cohorts are needed. TCR clonal expansion was highest in HAM/TSP patients and lowest in MS patients, with MS patients falling below even healthy controls. In a phylogenetic analysis, the repertoires of 18 out of 34 MS patients fell into a single cluster of related CDR3 sequences, pointing to a possible signature at the repertoire level.

This clonotype showed up many times. The target of this receptor is not known. Base qualities are missing; no much larger clone stands one base away. From its cysteine to its phenylalanine, the CDR3 spans 14 amino acids. Only the CDR3 part of the read is kept: 42 bases, read in frame from the first base. CDR1 SGHRS and CDR2 YFSETQ were looked up in the germline V gene. Trimming removed 3 bases from V and 2 bases from J, leaving 11 bases between the germline ends. cDNA was synthesized by template-switch 5'RACE using a primer with a 10-nucleotide random unique molecular identifier that tagged each TCR transcript. Over 160 million TCR-beta sequences, covering 15-18 subjects, were produced in each sequencing run. Total RNA was extracted with the RNeasy kit. The KAPA Real-time Library Amplification kit was used to amplify TCR-beta VDJ regions with primers targeting the TCR constant region and the 5'RACE anchor. Sample indexes and Illumina adaptors were added in a first PCR, after which library yield was increased in a second PCR. After Ampure bead purification, the TCR product of roughly 650 bp was size-selected on a 2% E-gel SizeSelection system. Before pooling, library quality was checked on a Bioanalyzer, concentration was measured with Qubit, and libraries were quantified with the Kapa Library Quantification kit. An Illumina HiSeq 2500 was used to sequence the libraries paired-end at 2 x 150 bp. To increase sequence diversity, roughly 24-32% phiX was spiked into each library pool. Regarding the original processing steps: The UMI-based MiGEC pipeline processed quality-filtered reads and removed over 75% of raw TCR sequences during error correction. IMGT germline references were used for aligning VDJ genes, and each clonotype was defined as a unique CDR3 amino acid sequence together with its V-J genes. VDJtools evaluated clonal expansion, Shannon diversity and CDR3 relatedness (CalcPairwiseDistances, ClusterSamples); CLCbio workbench built phylogenetic trees. Clones with at least 8 unique UMIs were defined as expanded, with this threshold being based on coefficient-of-variation modelling across technical triplicates. TCRdb handled the public reads itself, with Q25 trimming in fastp and clone calling in MiXCR, and kept productive beta chains. CDR3 protein sequences are deduplicated, and each keeps its most common genes and DNA. TCRdb assigned the V and J calls; the authors' analysis was not used. This sample lists 50,000 to 80,000 distinct CDR3 sequences; around 3% were detected once. The biggest ten clones account for more than 3% of the sample.

For unsorted PBMC libraries, 2 million PBMCs were used after storage in RNAlater at -80 degrees C until RNA extraction. Multiple sclerosis patients were enrolled in a US clinical protocol evaluating disease progression by magnetic resonance imaging. PBMCs were separated from peripheral blood using Ficoll-Hypaque density gradient centrifugation and then cryopreserved in liquid nitrogen. Sequenced: PBMCs. The sequence derives from a man in his forties or fifties with multiple sclerosis. Recombination linked TRBV5-1 to TRBJ2-5; perhaps TRBD1 is the D gene, with 6 bases matching. The CDR3 protein sequence reads: CASSWTARQETQYF. At the DNA level, the sequence is TGCGCCAGCAGCTGGACAGCACGGCAAGAGACCCAGTACTTC. Reference TRBV5-1 and TRBJ2-5 genes cover what lies past the CDR3, so the full variable domain is KAGVTQTPRYLIKTRGQQVTLSCSPISGHRSVSWYQQTPGQGLQFLFEYFSETQRNKGNFPGRFSGRQFSNSRSEMNVSTLELGDSALYLCASSWTARQETQYFGPGTRLLVL.